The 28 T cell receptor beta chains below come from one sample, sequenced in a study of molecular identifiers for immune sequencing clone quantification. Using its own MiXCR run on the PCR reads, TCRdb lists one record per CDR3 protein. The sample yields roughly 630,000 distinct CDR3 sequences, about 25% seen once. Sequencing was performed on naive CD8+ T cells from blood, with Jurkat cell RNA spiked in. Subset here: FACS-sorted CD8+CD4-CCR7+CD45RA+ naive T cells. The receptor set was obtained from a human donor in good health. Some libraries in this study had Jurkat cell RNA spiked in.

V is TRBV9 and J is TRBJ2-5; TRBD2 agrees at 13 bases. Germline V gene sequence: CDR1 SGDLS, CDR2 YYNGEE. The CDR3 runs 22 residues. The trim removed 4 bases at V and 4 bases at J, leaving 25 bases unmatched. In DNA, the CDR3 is TGTGCCAGCAGCATCCAACCCCAAAGACTAACTAGCGGGGGGGCCCCACCAGAGACCCAGTACTTC. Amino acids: CASSIQPQRLTSGGAPPETQYF.

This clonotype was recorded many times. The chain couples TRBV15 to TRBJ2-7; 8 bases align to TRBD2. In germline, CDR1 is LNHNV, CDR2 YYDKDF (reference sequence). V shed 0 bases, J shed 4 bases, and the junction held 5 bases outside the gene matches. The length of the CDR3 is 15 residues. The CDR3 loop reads CATSRDRTSWYEQYF. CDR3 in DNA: TGTGCCACCAGCAGAGACAGGACTAGCTGGTACGAGCAGTACTTC. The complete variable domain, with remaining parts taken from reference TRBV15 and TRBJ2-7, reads DAMVIQNPRYQVTQFGKPVTLSCSQTLNHNVMYWYQQKSSQAPKLLFHYYDKDFNNEADTPDNFQSRRPNTSFCFLDIRSPGLGDTAMYLCATSRDRTSWYEQYFGPGTRLTVT.

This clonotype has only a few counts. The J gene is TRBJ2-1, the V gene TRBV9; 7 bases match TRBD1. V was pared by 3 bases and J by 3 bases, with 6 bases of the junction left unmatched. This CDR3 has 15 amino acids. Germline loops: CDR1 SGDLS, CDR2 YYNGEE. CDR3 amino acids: CASSDPTGLYNEQFF. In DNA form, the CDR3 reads TGTGCCAGCAGCGACCCGACAGGGCTCTACAATGAGCAGTTCTTC.

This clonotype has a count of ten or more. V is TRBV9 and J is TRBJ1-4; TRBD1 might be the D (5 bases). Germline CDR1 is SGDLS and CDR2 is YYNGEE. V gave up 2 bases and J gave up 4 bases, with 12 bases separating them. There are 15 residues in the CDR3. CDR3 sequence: CASSVIQGLNEKLFF. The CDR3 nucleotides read TGTGCCAGCAGCGTGATTCAGGGCCTTAATGAAAAACTGTTTTTT.

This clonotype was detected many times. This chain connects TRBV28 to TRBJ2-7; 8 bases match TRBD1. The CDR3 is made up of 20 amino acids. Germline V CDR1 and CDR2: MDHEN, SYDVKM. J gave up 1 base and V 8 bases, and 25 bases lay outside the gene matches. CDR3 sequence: CASLRPPRRTGYPLSYEQYF. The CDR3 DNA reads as TGTGCCAGCCTCCGGCCTCCCAGACGGACAGGGTATCCCCTTTCCTACGAGCAGTACTTC.

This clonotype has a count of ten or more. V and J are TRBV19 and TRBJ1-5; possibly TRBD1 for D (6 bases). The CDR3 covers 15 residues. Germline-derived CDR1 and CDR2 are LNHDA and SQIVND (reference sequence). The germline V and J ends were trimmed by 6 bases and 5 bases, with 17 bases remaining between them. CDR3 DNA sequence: TGTGCCAGTAGACCCGGTTTTAAGGGGGATCAGCCCCAGCATTTT. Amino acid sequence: CASRPGFKGDQPQHF.

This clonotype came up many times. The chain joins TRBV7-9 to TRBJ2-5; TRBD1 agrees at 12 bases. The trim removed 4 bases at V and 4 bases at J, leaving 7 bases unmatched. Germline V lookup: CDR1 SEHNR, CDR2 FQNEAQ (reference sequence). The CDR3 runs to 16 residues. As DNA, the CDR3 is TGTGCCAGCAGCTCCCGGGACAGGGGGCTCTTAGAGACCCAGTACTTC. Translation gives CASSSRDRGLLETQYF.

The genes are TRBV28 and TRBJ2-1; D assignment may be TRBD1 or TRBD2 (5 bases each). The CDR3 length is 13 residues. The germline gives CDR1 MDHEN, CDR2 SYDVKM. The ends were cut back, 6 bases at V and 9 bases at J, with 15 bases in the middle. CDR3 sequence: CASRHSPGLEQFF. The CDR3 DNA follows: TGTGCCAGCAGACACTCCCCGGGGCTTGAGCAGTTCTTC.

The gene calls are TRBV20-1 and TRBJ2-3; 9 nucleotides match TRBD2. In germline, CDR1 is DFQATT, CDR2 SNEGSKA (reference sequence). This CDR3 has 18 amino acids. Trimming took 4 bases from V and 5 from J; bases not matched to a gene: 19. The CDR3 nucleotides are TGCAGTGCTACGGAACAGACTGTAGCGGGAGAGCGGGAAGATACGCAGTATTTT. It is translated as CSATEQTVAGEREDTQYF.

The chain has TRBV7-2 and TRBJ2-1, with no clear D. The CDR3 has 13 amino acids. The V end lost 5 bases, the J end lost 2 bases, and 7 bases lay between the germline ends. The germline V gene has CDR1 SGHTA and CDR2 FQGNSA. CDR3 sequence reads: CASSAIPYNEQFF. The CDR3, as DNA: TGTGCCAGCAGCGCTATCCCCTACAATGAGCAGTTCTTC.

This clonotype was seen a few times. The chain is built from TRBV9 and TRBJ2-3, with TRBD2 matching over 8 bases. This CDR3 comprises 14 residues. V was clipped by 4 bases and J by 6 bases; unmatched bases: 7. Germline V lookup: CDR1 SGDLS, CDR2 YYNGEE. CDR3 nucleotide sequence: TGTGCCAGCAGCTGGGGGCGGGAGGATGATACGCAGTATTTT. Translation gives CASSWGREDDTQYF.

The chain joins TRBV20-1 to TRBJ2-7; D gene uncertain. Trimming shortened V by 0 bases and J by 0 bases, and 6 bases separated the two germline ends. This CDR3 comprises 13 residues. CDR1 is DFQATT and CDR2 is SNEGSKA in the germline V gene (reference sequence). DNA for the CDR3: TGCAGTGCTAGAGAGTCCTACTCCTACGAGCAGTACTTC. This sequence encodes CSARESYSYEQYF.

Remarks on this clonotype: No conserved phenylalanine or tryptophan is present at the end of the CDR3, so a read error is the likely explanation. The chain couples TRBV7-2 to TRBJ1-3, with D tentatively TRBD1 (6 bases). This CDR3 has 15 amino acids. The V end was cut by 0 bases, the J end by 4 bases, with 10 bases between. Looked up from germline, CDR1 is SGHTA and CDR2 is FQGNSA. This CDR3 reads CASSLATGWGNTIYL. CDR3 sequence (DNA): TGTGCCAGCAGCTTAGCCACAGGGTGGGGAAACACCATATATCTT.

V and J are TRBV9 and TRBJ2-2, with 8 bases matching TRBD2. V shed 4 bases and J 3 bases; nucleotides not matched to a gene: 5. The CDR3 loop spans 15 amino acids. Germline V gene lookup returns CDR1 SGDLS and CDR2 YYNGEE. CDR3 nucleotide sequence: TGTGCCAGCAGCCCCTTTAGCGGGGACACCGGGGAGCTGTTTTTT. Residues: CASSPFSGDTGELFF.

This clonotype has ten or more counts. The CDR3 region is CASSHPGYPTEAFF. The DNA of the CDR3 is TGTGCCAGCAGCCACCCAGGGTACCCCACTGAAGCTTTCTTT. The chain carries TRBV7-9 and TRBJ1-1; perhaps TRBD1 as D (5 bases). Germline CDR1 reads SEHNR; CDR2 reads FQNEAQ (reference sequence). The CDR3 extends over 14 amino acids. The ends were cut back, 5 bases at V and 4 bases at J, with 14 bases in the middle.

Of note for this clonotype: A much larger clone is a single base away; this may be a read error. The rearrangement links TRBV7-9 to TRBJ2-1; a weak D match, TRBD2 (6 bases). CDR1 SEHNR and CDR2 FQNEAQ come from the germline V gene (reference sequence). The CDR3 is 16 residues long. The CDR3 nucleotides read TGTGCCAGCAGCTTAAAATCCAGCGGACTATACAATGAGCAGTCCTTC. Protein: CASSLKSSGLYNEQSF.

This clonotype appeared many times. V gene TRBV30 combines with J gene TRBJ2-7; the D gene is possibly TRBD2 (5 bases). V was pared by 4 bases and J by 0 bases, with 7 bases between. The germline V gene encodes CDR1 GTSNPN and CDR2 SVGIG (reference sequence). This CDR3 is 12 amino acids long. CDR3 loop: CAWIRDSYEQYF. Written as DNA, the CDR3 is TGTGCCTGGATCCGGGACTCCTACGAGCAGTACTTC.

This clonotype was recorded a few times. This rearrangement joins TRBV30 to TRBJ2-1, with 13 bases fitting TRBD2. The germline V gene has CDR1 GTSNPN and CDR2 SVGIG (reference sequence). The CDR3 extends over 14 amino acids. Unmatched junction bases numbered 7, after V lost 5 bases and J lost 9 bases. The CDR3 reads CAWDTSGRAPEQFF. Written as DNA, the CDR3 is TGTGCCTGGGATACTAGCGGGAGGGCCCCTGAGCAGTTCTTC.

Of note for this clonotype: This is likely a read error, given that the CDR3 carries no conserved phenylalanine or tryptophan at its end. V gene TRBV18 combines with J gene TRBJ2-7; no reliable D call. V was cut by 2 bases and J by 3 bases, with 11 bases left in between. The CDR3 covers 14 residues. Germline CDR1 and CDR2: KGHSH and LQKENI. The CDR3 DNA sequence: TGTGCCAGCTCACCAGGCCCCCCCGGCTACGAGCAGTACTAC. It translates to CASSPGPPGYEQYY.

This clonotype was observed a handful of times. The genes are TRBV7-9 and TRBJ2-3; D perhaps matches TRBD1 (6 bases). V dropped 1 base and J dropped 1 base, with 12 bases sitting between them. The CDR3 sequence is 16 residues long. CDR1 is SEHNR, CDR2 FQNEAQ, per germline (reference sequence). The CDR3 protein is CASSLVVRGGTDTQYF. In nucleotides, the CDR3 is TGTGCCAGCAGCTTAGTTGTCAGGGGTGGCACAGATACGCAGTATTTT.

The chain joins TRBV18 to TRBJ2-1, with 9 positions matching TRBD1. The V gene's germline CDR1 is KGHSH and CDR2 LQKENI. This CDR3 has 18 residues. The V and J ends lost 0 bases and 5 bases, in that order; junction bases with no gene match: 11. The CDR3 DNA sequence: TGTGCCAGCTCACCACCAGAGGGACAGGGTGGTCCAAACAATGAGCAGTTCTTC. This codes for CASSPPEGQGGPNNEQFF. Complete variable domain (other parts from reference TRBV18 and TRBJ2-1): NAGVMQNPRHLVRRRGQEARLRCSPMKGHSHVYWYRQLPEEGLKFMVYLQKENIIDESGMPKERFSAEFPKEGPSILRIQQVVRGDSAAYFCASSPPEGQGGPNNEQFFGPGTRLTVL.

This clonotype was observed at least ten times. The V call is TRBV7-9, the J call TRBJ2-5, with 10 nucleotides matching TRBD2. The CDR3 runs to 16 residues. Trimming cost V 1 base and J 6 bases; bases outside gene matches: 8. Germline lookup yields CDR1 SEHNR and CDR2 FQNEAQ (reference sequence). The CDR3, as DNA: TGTGCCAGCAGCTTAGGCGTTGGACTAGCGGCCAAGACCCAGTACTTC. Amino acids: CASSLGVGLAAKTQYF.

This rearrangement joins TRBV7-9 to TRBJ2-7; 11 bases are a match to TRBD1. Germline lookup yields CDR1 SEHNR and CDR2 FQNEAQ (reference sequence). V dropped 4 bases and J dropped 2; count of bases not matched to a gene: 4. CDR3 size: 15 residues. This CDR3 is CASSSSGQGAYEQYF. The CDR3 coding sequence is TGTGCCAGCAGCTCGTCGGGACAGGGGGCCTACGAGCAGTACTTC.

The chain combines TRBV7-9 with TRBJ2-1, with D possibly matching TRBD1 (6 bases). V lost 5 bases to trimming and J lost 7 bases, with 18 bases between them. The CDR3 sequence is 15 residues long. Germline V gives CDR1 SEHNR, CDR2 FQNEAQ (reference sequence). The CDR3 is CASSTLAGDANEQFF. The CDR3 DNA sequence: TGTGCCAGCAGCACCCTAGCAGGGGACGCAAATGAGCAGTTCTTC. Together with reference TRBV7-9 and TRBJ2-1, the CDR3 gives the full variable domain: DTGVSQNPRHKITKRGQNVTFRCDPISEHNRLYWYRQTLGQGPEFLTYFQNEAQLEKSRLLSDRFSAERPKGSFSTLEIQRTEQGDSAMYLCASSTLAGDANEQFFGPGTRLTVL.

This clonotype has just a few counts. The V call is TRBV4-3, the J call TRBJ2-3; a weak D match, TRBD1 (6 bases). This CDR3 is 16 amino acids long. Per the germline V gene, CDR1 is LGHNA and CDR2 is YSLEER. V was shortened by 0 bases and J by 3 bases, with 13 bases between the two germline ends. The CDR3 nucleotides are TGCGCCAGCAGCCAAGAGTCAGGGGAGCAGACAGATACGCAGTATTTT. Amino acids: CASSQESGEQTDTQYF.

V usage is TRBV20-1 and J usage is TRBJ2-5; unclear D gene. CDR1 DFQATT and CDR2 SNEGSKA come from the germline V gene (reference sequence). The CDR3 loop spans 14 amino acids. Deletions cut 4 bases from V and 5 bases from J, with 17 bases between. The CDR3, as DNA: TGCAGTGCTATAGCATACTCGGTGGGGGAGACCCAGTACTTC. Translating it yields CSAIAYSVGETQYF.

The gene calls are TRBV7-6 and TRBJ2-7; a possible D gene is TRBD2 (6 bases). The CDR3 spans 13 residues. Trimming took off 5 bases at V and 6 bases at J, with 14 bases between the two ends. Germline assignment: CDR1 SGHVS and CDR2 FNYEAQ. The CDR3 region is CASSHGDFPEQYF. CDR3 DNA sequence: TGTGCCAGCAGCCACGGGGACTTTCCCGAGCAGTACTTC.

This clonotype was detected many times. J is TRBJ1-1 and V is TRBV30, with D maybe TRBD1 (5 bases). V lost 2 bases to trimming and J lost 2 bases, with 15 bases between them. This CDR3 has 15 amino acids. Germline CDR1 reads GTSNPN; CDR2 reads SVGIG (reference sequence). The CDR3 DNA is TGTGCCTGGAGTCTCGGGGCCACCACCAACACTGAAGCTTTCTTT. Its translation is CAWSLGATTNTEAFF.